The 16 T cell receptor beta chains presented below share a single source sample, sequenced in a study of T cell changes during pregnancy in multiple sclerosis. The repertoire was sequenced with immunoSEQ multiplex PCR; TCRdb's copy has only in-frame clones and lacks some. This table has 35,000 to 40,000 clones, 88% appearing once. The material sequenced was CD8+ T cells from peripheral blood mononuclear cells, taken in the third trimester of pregnancy. The receptor set was obtained from a female donor with multiple sclerosis, enrolled in a pregnancy study.

The chain has TRBV6-5 and TRBJ1-2, with D hard to call. The CDR3 runs 13 residues. The germline CDR1 and CDR2 sequences are MNHEY and SVGAGI. Trimming shortened V by 2 bases and J by 6 bases, and 10 bases separated the two germline ends. CDR3 DNA sequence: TGTGCCAGCAGTTACGTTGCGGGCCATGGCTACACCTTC. Protein product: CASSYVAGHGYTF.

The chain employs TRBV19 and TRBJ2-2; TRBD1 might be the D (6 bases). The V gene lost 7 bases and the J gene lost 1 base, with 13 bases spanning the gap. CDR1 is LNHDA and CDR2 is SQIVND in the germline V gene (reference sequence). The CDR3 consists of 15 residues. For the CDR3, the DNA is TGTGCCAGTAATTGGGACACCCGGAACACCGGGGAGCTGTTTTTT. Its protein product is CASNWDTRNTGELFF.

The chain couples TRBV7-8 to TRBJ1-2, with 7 bases aligning to TRBD1. J was trimmed by 4 bases and V by 5 bases; bases with no gene match: 13. CDR3 size: 16 residues. Germline V gene sequence: CDR1 SGHVS, CDR2 FQNEAQ. Written as DNA, the CDR3 is TGTGCCAGCAGCCCCACCCAGGGGGTGAGAGTCTATGGCTACACCTTC. Encoded protein: CASSPTQGVRVYGYTF. The entire variable domain, with the rest obtained from reference TRBV7-8 and TRBJ1-2, is as follows: GAGVSQSPRYKVAKRGQDVALRCDPISGHVSLFWYQQALGQGPEFLTYFQNEAQLDKSGLPSDRFFAERPEGSVSTLKIQRTQQEDSAVYLCASSPTQGVRVYGYTFGSGTRLTVV.

The chain combines TRBV6-5 with TRBJ1-2; 8 bases align to TRBD1. V was pared by 0 bases and J by 8 bases, with 8 bases of the junction left unmatched. This CDR3 is 15 amino acids long. Germline V gene data show CDR1 as MNHEY and CDR2 as SVGAGI. CDR3 DNA: TGTGCCAGCAGTTACTCCCTCGAAGACAGGGGCGGCTACACCTTC. Translation: CASSYSLEDRGGYTF.

The genes are TRBV2 and TRBJ2-7, with 7 bases matching TRBD1. The CDR3 extends over 12 amino acids. Germline-derived CDR1 and CDR2 are SNHLY and FYNNEI. The V gene end was trimmed by 6 bases and the J gene end by 5 bases; junction bases not matched to a gene: 4. CDR3 residues: CASRTGIHEQYF. CDR3 bases: TGTGCCAGCAGGACAGGGATACACGAGCAGTACTTC.

The chain employs TRBV28 and TRBJ2-1, with 8 bases identical to TRBD1. This CDR3 has 14 amino acids. Germline lookup yields CDR1 MDHEN and CDR2 SYDVKM. V was pared by 6 bases and J by 3 bases, with 4 bases of the junction left unmatched. This chain's CDR3 is CASRHGTGYNEQFF. CDR3 coding DNA: TGTGCCAGCAGACACGGGACAGGCTACAATGAGCAGTTCTTC.

This chain uses TRBV6-4 with TRBJ2-3; TRBD2 might be the D (6 bases). Trimming stripped 3 bases from V and 1 base from J, with 11 bases between. Germline assignment: CDR1 MRHNA and CDR2 SNTAGT. CDR3 length: 15 amino acids. CDR3 in DNA: TGTGCCAGCAGTGAGGCGGGCGGGGGCACAGATACGCAGTATTTT. It translates to CASSEAGGGTDTQYF.

This clone was counted once. The chain uses TRBV9 and TRBJ1-2; maybe TRBD1 (6 bases). The CDR3 has 13 residues. Trimming removed 7 bases from V and 4 bases from J, with 14 bases in between. Germline V gene data show CDR1 as SGDLS and CDR2 as YYNGEE. The CDR3 coding sequence is TGTGCCAGCTCCCAGGGGCGCGTCTATGGCTACACCTTC. Its translation is CASSQGRVYGYTF.

The J gene is TRBJ1-3, the V gene TRBV28; 7 positions agree with TRBD1. This CDR3 has 11 amino acids. The ends lost 7 bases at V and 11 bases at J; junction bases unmatched: 5. Germline CDR1 reads MDHEN; CDR2 reads SYDVKM. CDR3 nucleotides: TGTGCCAGCACCAACAGGGGTCCCATATATTTT. The encoded protein is CASTNRGPIYF.

V usage is TRBV27 and J usage is TRBJ2-7; TRBD1 matches 8 bases. V lost 8 bases and J lost 3; bases outside the gene matches: 3. From germline, CDR1 is MNHEY and CDR2 SMNVEV (reference sequence). The CDR3 contains 12 residues. Here the CDR3 DNA reads TGTGCCAGCGCTGACAGGGGCTACGAGCAGTACTTC. This sequence encodes CASADRGYEQYF.

About this clone itself: Given a far larger clone just one base away, this is likely a sequencing read error. V gene TRBV29-1 combines with J gene TRBJ1-1; TRBD1 matches 9 bases. Trimming at V came to 4 bases and at J to 3 bases, leaving 0 bases not matched to a gene. The CDR3 is made up of 12 amino acids. In germline, CDR1 is SQVTM, CDR2 ANQGSEA. The CDR3 nucleotides are TGCAGCGTTGGGACAGGGGACACTGAAGCTTTCTTT. As protein: CSVGTGDTEAFF. The whole variable domain, remainder taken from reference TRBV29-1 and TRBJ1-1, is SAVISQKPSRDICQRGTSLTIQCQVDSQVTMMFWYRQQPGQSLTLIATANQGSEATYESGFVIDKFPISRPNLTFSTLTVSNMSPEDSSIYLCSVGTGDTEAFFGQGTRLTVV.

This sequence joins TRBV7-9 and TRBJ1-1, with TRBD1 matching 8 bases. J lost 7 bases, V lost 2 bases, and 12 bases had no gene match. Germline V CDR1 and CDR2: SEHNR, FQNEAQ (reference sequence). The CDR3 spans 16 residues. Here the CDR3 reads CASSLPRGDRRYEAFF. CDR3 DNA: TGTGCCAGCAGCTTACCTAGGGGGGACAGGCGGTATGAAGCTTTCTTT.

The rearrangement uses TRBV10-3 and TRBJ2-2; D is unclear. Trimming left V 6 bases short and J 2 bases short, with 4 bases between. CDR1 ENHRY and CDR2 SYGVKD come from the germline V gene. This CDR3 spans 12 amino acids. DNA of the CDR3: TGTGCCATCAGCTATAACACCGGGGAGCTGTTTTTT. It translates to CAISYNTGELFF.

This chain joins TRBV7-9 and TRBJ1-1; D gene ambiguous. The CDR3 is 14 amino acids. Germline CDR1 reads SEHNR; CDR2 reads FQNEAQ (reference sequence). With 4 bases removed from V and 4 bases from J, the gap between germline ends came to 13 bases. The CDR3 protein is CASSSALGGTEAFF. In DNA, the CDR3 is TGTGCCAGCAGCTCCGCGTTAGGCGGCACTGAAGCTTTCTTT.

The CDR3 reads CAREAPNTEAFF. DNA for the CDR3: TGTGCCAGGGAGGCCCCGAACACTGAAGCTTTCTTT. The chain uses TRBV7-9 and TRBJ1-1, with no clear D. CDR1 is SEHNR, CDR2 FQNEAQ, per germline (reference sequence). Between the trimmed V and J ends, which lost 9 bases and 1 base, there was a span of 9 bases. The CDR3 is made up of 12 amino acids.

The sample holds a few counts of this clone. The rearrangement uses TRBV4-3 and TRBJ2-4; D not certain. Germline CDR1 LGHNA, CDR2 YSLEER. This CDR3 has 13 residues. V was shortened by 0 bases and J by 5 bases, with 5 bases between the two germline ends. CDR3 DNA: TGCGCCAGCAGCCAAGATTTAGAAAACATTCAGTACTTC. It encodes CASSQDLENIQYF.